This T cell receptor beta chain was found in a study of glioma-infiltrating T cells. Germline assignment: CDR1 LNHDA and CDR2 SQIVND (reference sequence). The length of the CDR3 is 14 residues. Trimming took 6 bases from V and 0 from J; bases not matched to a gene: 3. The iRepertoire nested amplicon-rescue multiplex PCR amplified TCR alpha and beta CDR3s from RNA. For one-step reverse transcription and amplification, 100-400 ng of tissue mRNA or PBMC total RNA was used. TCRdb redid the calling of the multiplex PCR reads with MiXCR, one entry per CDR3 protein. The sample consists of around 140,000 distinct CDR3 sequences, roughly 43% of them appearing once. The study, taken as a whole, reports: Gliomas, especially low-grade, showed above-expected tissue-blood divergence; non-neoplastic patients showed below. Only very few CDR3 sequences appeared in both tissue and blood.

There are a few counts of this clonotype. The antigen is not known. The TCR sequence derives from a human donor with low-grade glioma or glioblastoma, undergoing nonglioma brain surgery, or in good health (not recorded which). J is TRBJ2-3 and V is TRBV19; TRBD2 agrees at 7 bases. The sample taken for sequencing was glioma tissue, nonneoplastic brain tissue, or PBMCs (not recorded which). CDR3 protein: CASRPAGSTDTQYF. In nucleotides, the CDR3 is TGTGCCAGTAGACCAGCGGGGAGCACAGATACGCAGTATTTT.